The 6 T cell receptor beta chains below all came from one sample that was sequenced in a study of cytomegalovirus exposure and HLA in healthy donors. The PCR employed 60 Vbeta primers together with 13 Jbeta primers. Some clones are missing from TCRdb's copy, which holds only in-frame ones; the method was immunoSEQ multiplex PCR. The table shows about 130,000 clones, with roughly four fifths occurring only once. The sample taken for sequencing was PBMCs. The receptors come from a young man in good health and CMV-seronegative.

This chain links TRBV6-5 with TRBJ1-2; possible D gene TRBD1, 6 bases. Trimming removed 7 bases at V and 8 bases at J, with 17 bases between. Per germline, CDR1 MNHEY and CDR2 SVGAGI. This CDR3 has 13 residues. CDR3 sequence reads: CASTRAGGQGYTF. In DNA, the CDR3 is TGTGCCAGCACCCGGGCTGGGGGCCAGGGCTACACCTTC.

The rearrangement uses TRBV25-1 and TRBJ1-4; D is undetermined. Per the germline V gene, CDR1 is MGHDK and CDR2 is SYGVNS. V was trimmed by 5 bases and J by 8 bases, leaving 12 bases between them. The CDR3 covers 13 residues. The CDR3 nucleotides are TGTGCCAGCAGTTTTCAGGTCGAGGAAAAACTGTTTTTT. Its protein is CASSFQVEEKLFF. The full variable domain, rest sourced from reference TRBV25-1 and TRBJ1-4, is EADIYQTPRYLVIGTGKKITLECSQTMGHDKMYWYQQDPGMELHLIHYSYGVNSTEKGDLSSESTVSRIRTEHFPLTLESARPSHTSQYLCASSFQVEEKLFFGSGTQLSVL.

The table lists this clone with a count of one. The chain couples TRBV19 to TRBJ2-3; 9 bases map to TRBD2. Losses at the gene ends were 1 base for V and 0 bases for J; bases not matched to a gene: 2. The CDR3 spans 16 residues. Germline loops: CDR1 LNHDA, CDR2 SQIVND (reference sequence). The CDR3 is CASSIGGGASTDTQYF. In DNA form, the CDR3 reads TGTGCCAGTAGTATAGGCGGGGGGGCGAGCACAGATACGCAGTATTTT.

CDR3 DNA: TGTGCCAGCAGCTCTGGACTAGCGCTGTACAATGAGCAGTTCTTC. This sequence encodes CASSSGLALYNEQFF. The chain combines TRBV5-4 with TRBJ2-1; 9 bases map to TRBD2. This CDR3 comprises 15 residues. V was pared by 3 bases and J by 4 bases, with 5 bases of the junction left unmatched. Germline V gene lookup returns CDR1 SGHNT and CDR2 YYREEE (reference sequence).

Only one count was recorded for this clone. The chain is built from TRBV7-3 and TRBJ2-2; 9 nucleotides match TRBD1. With 1 base clipped from V and 6 bases from J, the junction kept 3 bases outside the gene matches. There are 15 residues in the CDR3. Germline-derived CDR1 and CDR2 are SGHTA and FQGTGA. The CDR3 region has the DNA TGTGCCAGCAGCTTAAGACAGGGGGAGGCCGGGGAGCTGTTTTTT. Amino acids: CASSLRQGEAGELFF.

The count of this clone is one. This chain connects TRBV7-6 to TRBJ1-1, with 7 bases aligning to TRBD1. Germline lookup yields CDR1 SGHVS and CDR2 FNYEAQ. V gave up 6 bases and J gave up 5 bases; unmatched junction bases: 6. CDR3 length equals 13 residues. The CDR3 is CASSFGQETEAFF. CDR3 in DNA: TGTGCCAGCAGTTTTGGACAGGAGACTGAAGCTTTCTTT. Variable domain in full (rest from reference TRBV7-6 and TRBJ1-1): GAGVSQSPRYKVTKRGQDVALRCDPISGHVSLYWYRQALGQGPEFLTYFNYEAQQDKSGLPNDRFSAERPEGSISTLTIQRTEQRDSAMYRCASSFGQETEAFFGQGTRLTVV.